The clone carrying this T cell receptor beta chain was seen a handful of times. The antigen is unknown. The sample is drawn from a study of vaccination and CD4 T cells after COVID-19. Documented time point: late sampling 161 to 241 days after vaccination in a few convalescent patients. As to treatment: approximately 10-day PBMC culture with coronavirus spike peptide pools or control peptides (ViraFEST assay). Researchers used the Oncomine TCR Beta short-read assay to sequence DNA from cultured CD4+ T cells. TCRdb reprocessed the PCR reads via MiXCR and lists one record per CDR3 protein. Among approximately 25,000 distinct CDR3 sequences listed, approximately 28% were seen once. The sample consisted of CD4+ T cells from blood, cultured in vitro, taken about 7 months after SARS-CoV-2 vaccination. This clonotype was sampled from a human donor who had recovered from COVID-19.

Written as DNA, the CDR3 is TGTGCCAGCGCTCCCAGACCAACTAGAGGCTTCGAGCAGTACTTC. Encoded protein: CASAPRPTRGFEQYF. V and J are TRBV19 and TRBJ2-7, with D possibly TRBD2 on 5 matching bases. Germline-derived CDR1 and CDR2 are LNHDA and SQIVND (reference sequence). The length of the CDR3 is 15 residues. Trimming pared 9 bases from V and 6 bases from J, leaving 24 bases between.